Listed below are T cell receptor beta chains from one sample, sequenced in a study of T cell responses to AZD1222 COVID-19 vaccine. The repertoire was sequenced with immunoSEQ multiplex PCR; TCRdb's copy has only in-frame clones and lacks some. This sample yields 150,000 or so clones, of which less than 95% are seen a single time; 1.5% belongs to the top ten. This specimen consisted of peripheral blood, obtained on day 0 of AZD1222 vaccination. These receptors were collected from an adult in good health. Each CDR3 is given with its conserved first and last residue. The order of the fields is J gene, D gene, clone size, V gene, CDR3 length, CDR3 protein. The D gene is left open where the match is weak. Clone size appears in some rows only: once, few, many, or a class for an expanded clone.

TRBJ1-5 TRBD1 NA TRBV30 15 CAWSVGTDSNQPQHF
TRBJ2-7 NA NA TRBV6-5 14 CASSYSGIYYEQYF
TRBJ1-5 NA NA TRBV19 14 CASSIQGSNQPQHF
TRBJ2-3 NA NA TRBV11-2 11 CASRRGVTQYF
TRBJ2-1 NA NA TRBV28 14 CASRTKRTDNEQFF
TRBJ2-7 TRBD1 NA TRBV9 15 CASSDGQGRGYEQYF
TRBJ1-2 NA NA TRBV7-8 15 CASSLFYQDSGGYTF
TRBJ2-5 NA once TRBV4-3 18 CASSEAYRGARYQETQYF
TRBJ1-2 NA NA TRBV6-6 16 CASSYRVLDYEDGYTF
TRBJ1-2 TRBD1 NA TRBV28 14 CASSPPGGNYGYTF
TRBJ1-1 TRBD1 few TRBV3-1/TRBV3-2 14 CASSRLGQNIEAFF
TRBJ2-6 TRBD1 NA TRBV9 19 CASSDGARDRVTGANVLTF
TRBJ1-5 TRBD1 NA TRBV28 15 CASSFAGTGNQPQHF
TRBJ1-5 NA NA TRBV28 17 CASSFGPGKYSNQPQHF
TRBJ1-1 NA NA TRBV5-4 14 CASSFNYGNTEAFF
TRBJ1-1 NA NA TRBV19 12 CATRGSGTEAFF
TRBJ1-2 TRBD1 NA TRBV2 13 CASRAGQGGGYTF
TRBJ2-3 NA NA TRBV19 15 CASSMAAGSTDTQYF
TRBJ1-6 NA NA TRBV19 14 CASSIEAGASPLHF
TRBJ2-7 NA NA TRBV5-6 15 CASSPARATIYEQYF
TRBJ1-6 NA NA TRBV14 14 CASSQGTVFSPLHF
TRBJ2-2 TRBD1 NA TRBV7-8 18 CASSGRDRKRWNTGELFF
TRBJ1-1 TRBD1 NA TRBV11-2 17 CASSSFRTGGINTEAFF
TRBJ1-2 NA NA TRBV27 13 CASTSTGIYGYTF
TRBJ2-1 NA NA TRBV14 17 CASSQGYFPGSYNEQFF
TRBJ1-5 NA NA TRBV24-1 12 CATSDTDQPQHF
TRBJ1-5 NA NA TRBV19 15 CASTIQGGTPQPQHF
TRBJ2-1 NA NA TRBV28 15 CASSLRGASYNEQFF
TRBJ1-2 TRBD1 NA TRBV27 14 CASSAQQGGYGYTF
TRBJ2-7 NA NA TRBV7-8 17 CASSLTRAQEGSYEQYF